This T cell receptor (beta chain) was obtained from a study of regulatory T cells in long-lasting Graves disease. Findings and limits, study-wide: It was in persistent disease that TRBV28, TRBJ1-2 and TRBJ2-5 were favored. What was studied was peripheral blood only, and not thyroid tissue.

This clonotype was counted at least ten times. Its antigen is not known. Per germline, CDR1 SGHVS and CDR2 FQNEAQ. With 4 bases removed from V and 0 bases from J, the gap between germline ends came to 12 bases. The CDR3 loop spans 16 amino acids. Arm-PCR of CDR3 regions and iRepertoire HTBI primers were used to build TCR beta libraries. In TCRdb, the multiplex PCR reads were re-called with MiXCR into one record per CDR3 protein. This sample has approximately 230,000 distinct CDR3 sequences, with about 16% found just once. The time point: newly diagnosed GD, antithyroid drugs for less than 3 months. The TCR library was made from RNA extracted from PBMCs.

Here the sequenced sample was peripheral blood mononuclear cells (PBMCs), taken at new diagnosis, from a patient treated with antithyroid drugs. The TCR comes from a female donor with Graves disease. The genes are TRBV7-8 and TRBJ2-2; TRBD2 is a possible D gene (5 bases). CDR3 bases: TGTGCCAGCAGCTCTTTGAGGGTCGCGAACACCGGGGAGCTGTTTTTT. It codes for CASSSLRVANTGELFF.